A selection of T cell receptor beta chains follows, all from one sample in a study of blood T cell repertoires in COVID-19. Measured with immunoSEQ multiplex PCR; TCRdb has only the in-frame clones, and not every one. The sample comprises around 340,000 clones, 86% of which are singletons, and roughly 4.2% rests with the top ten. The sequencing sample was made of PBMCs or T cells enriched from blood (not recorded which). Every receptor here comes from a woman aged 40-49 years with acute COVID-19. Each CDR3 is given with its conserved first and last residue. The order of the fields is V gene, D gene, J gene, clone size, CDR3 protein, CDR3 DNA. The D gene is left open where the match is weak. The size field is filled for only some rows; it gives once, few, many or a size class.

TRBV6-1	TRBD1	TRBJ1-2	once	CASSGTGQGGNYGYTF	TGTGCCAGCAGTGGGACGGGACAGGGAGGTAACTATGGCTACACCTTC
TRBV3-1/TRBV3-2	NA	TRBJ1-1	NA	CASSQAQGNTEAFF	TGTGCCAGCAGCCAAGCACAGGGGAACACTGAAGCTTTCTTT
TRBV6-2/TRBV6-3	NA	TRBJ2-5	NA	CASSYETSRSQYF	TGTGCCAGCAGTTACGAAACAAGCCGGAGCCAGTACTTC
TRBV5-6	NA	TRBJ2-1	once	CASRSGVAYNEQFF	TGTGCCAGCAGAAGCGGAGTGGCCTACAATGAGCAGTTCTTC
TRBV6-2/TRBV6-3	NA	TRBJ1-5	NA	CASSYSRSGRANQPQHF	TGTGCCAGCAGTTACTCGAGATCAGGTAGAGCTAATCAGCCCCAGCATTTT
TRBV27	NA	TRBJ1-6	few	CASRGDTASPLHF	TGTGCCAGCAGAGGGGACACGGCTTCACCCCTCCACTTT
TRBV7-2	NA	TRBJ2-3	NA	CASRTGYTDTQYF	TGTGCCAGCAGAACAGGGTACACAGATACGCAGTATTTT
TRBV9	TRBD2	TRBJ2-7	NA	CASSPSGGATYEQYF	TGTGCCAGCAGTCCCTCGGGGGGGGCAACCTACGAGCAGTACTTC
TRBV24-1	NA	TRBJ2-3	NA	CATSRGRDTQYF	TGTGCCACCAGTCGCGGCCGAGATACGCAGTATTTT
TRBV5-1	TRBD2	TRBJ2-1	NA	CASSMTSGGGYTDTYNEQFF	TGCGCCAGCAGCATGACTAGCGGGGGGGGCTATACAGACACCTACAATGAGCAGTTCTTC
TRBV19	TRBD1	TRBJ2-7	NA	CASKPPGGFHEQYF	TGTGCCAGTAAACCCCCAGGGGGTTTTCACGAGCAGTACTTC
TRBV19	NA	TRBJ1-5	NA	CASSGGGENQPQHF	TGTGCCAGTAGTGGGGGCGGTGAGAATCAGCCCCAGCATTTT
TRBV2	NA	TRBJ1-2	NA	CASSESAGPHGYTF	TGTGCCAGCAGTGAATCGGCAGGGCCCCATGGCTACACCTTC
TRBV5-1	NA	TRBJ1-6	few	CASSQGLDNSPLHF	TGCGCCAGCAGCCAGGGTTTGGATAATTCACCCCTCCACTTT
TRBV2	NA	TRBJ1-2	NA	CASSSRGSEGYTF	TGTGCCAGCAGTAGCAGGGGCTCAGAGGGCTACACCTTC
TRBV18	NA	TRBJ1-4	NA	CASSVQLATNEKLFF	TGTGCCAGCTCAGTGCAGCTAGCAACTAATGAAAAACTGTTTTTT
TRBV6-5	NA	TRBJ2-2	NA	CASNGASTGELFF	TGTGCCAGTAATGGTGCTAGTACCGGGGAGCTGTTTTTT
TRBV5-1	TRBD1	TRBJ1-2	NA	CASGQGSSYYGYTF	TGCGCCAGCGGACAGGGCTCTTCCTACTATGGCTACACCTTC
TRBV9	TRBD1	TRBJ1-3	NA	CASSVADRVGNTIYF	TGTGCCAGCAGCGTAGCCGACAGGGTTGGAAACACCATATATTTT
TRBV27	NA	TRBJ1-2	NA	CASSLWGGDGYTF	TGTGCCAGCAGTTTGTGGGGGGGGGATGGCTACACCTTC
TRBV18	NA	TRBJ1-2	NA	CASSGQRGYGYTF	TGTGCCAGCTCAGGACAGAGAGGCTATGGCTACACCTTC
TRBV5-1	NA	TRBJ2-2	NA	CASSSGTLDTGELFF	TGCGCCAGCAGTTCCGGGACATTGGACACCGGGGAGCTGTTTTTT
TRBV18	TRBD1	TRBJ1-6	NA	CASSPGQGAYSPLHF	TGTGCCAGCTCACCAGGACAGGGGGCCTATTCACCCCTCCACTTT
TRBV18	TRBD1	TRBJ2-7	NA	CASSPGQGFVYEQYF	TGTGCCAGCTCACCTGGACAGGGGTTCGTCTACGAGCAGTACTTC
TRBV4-2	NA	TRBJ1-6	NA	CASSQDLGVTSLHF	TGTGCCAGCAGCCAAGATCTCGGGGTAACATCCCTCCACTTT
TRBV6-1	NA	TRBJ2-3	NA	CASSDHIADTQYF	TGTGCCAGCAGTGATCACATCGCAGATACGCAGTATTTT
TRBV7-9	NA	TRBJ1-2	NA	CASRSIGGHYGYTF	TGTGCCAGCAGATCAATCGGGGGGCACTATGGCTACACCTTC
TRBV7-4	TRBD1	TRBJ1-2	NA	CASSSLRDRGNYGYTF	TGTGCCAGCAGCTCATTAAGGGACAGGGGTAACTATGGCTACACCTTC
TRBV11-2	TRBD1	TRBJ1-1	NA	CASSARTGRNTEAFF	TGTGCCAGCAGCGCCCGGACAGGGAGGAACACTGAAGCTTTCTTT
TRBV6-2/TRBV6-3	NA	TRBJ1-2	NA	CASSPLVQEANYGYTF	TGTGCCAGCAGTCCCTTGGTACAGGAAGCTAACTATGGCTACACCTTC
TRBV5-8	TRBD1	TRBJ1-5	NA	CASSRNRGRSNQPQHF	TGTGCCAGCAGCCGGAACAGGGGGCGGAGCAATCAGCCCCAGCATTTT
TRBV19	TRBD1	TRBJ2-2	NA	CASSIARDRGLRANTGELFF	TGTGCCAGTAGTATAGCGCGGGACAGGGGGCTAAGGGCGAACACCGGGGAGCTGTTTTTT
TRBV5-6	TRBD1	TRBJ2-7	NA	CASSLAGQGANEQYF	TGTGCCAGCAGCTTGGCCGGGCAGGGGGCGAACGAGCAGTACTTC
TRBV5-4	NA	TRBJ1-2	NA	CASSLAWEGKNYGYTF	TGTGCCAGCAGCTTGGCCTGGGAGGGAAAAAACTATGGCTACACCTTC
TRBV2	NA	TRBJ2-7	NA	CASSESRSTYEQYF	TGTGCCAGCAGTGAGTCTCGGAGTACCTACGAGCAGTACTTC
TRBV2	TRBD1	TRBJ1-5	NA	CASQSRTGGGNSNQPQHF	TGTGCCAGCCAGAGTCGGACAGGGGGCGGCAATAGCAATCAGCCCCAGCATTTT
TRBV27	NA	TRBJ2-7	NA	CASSRARIYEQYF	TGTGCCAGCAGCCGCGCTAGGATCTACGAGCAGTACTTC
TRBV9	NA	TRBJ1-1	NA	CASSPIMNRPTEAFF	TGTGCCAGCAGCCCAATTATGAACAGGCCCACTGAAGCTTTCTTT
TRBV5-4	NA	TRBJ2-7	NA	CASSLGLGIKDYEQYF	TGTGCCAGCAGCTTGGGACTCGGCATAAAAGACTACGAGCAGTACTTC
TRBV6-2/TRBV6-3	NA	TRBJ1-5	NA	CASSSGGSGNQPQHF	TGTGCCAGCAGTTCTGGGGGCTCGGGCAATCAGCCCCAGCATTTT
TRBV2	NA	TRBJ1-6	once	CASKGQGPNSPLHF	TGTGCCAGCAAGGGGCAAGGACCGAATTCACCCCTCCACTTT
TRBV5-3	NA	TRBJ1-5	NA	CARSLPAWSDPQHF	TGTGCCAGAAGCTTGCCAGCCTGGAGTGATCCCCAGCATTTT
TRBV18	NA	TRBJ2-2	NA	CASSLRRENTGELFF	TGTGCCAGCTCACTAAGGCGGGAAAACACCGGGGAGCTGTTTTTT
TRBV27	NA	TRBJ2-3	NA	CASRTSARTDTQYF	TGTGCCAGCAGGACTAGTGCGCGAACAGATACGCAGTATTTT
TRBV6-1	NA	TRBJ1-3	NA	CASSKARSTSGNTIYF	TGTGCCAGCAGTAAAGCCAGGTCAACCTCTGGAAACACCATATATTTT
TRBV15	TRBD2	TRBJ2-5	few	CATSPRGGGETQYF	TGTGCCACCAGCCCACGTGGCGGGGGAGAGACCCAGTACTTC
TRBV7-2	NA	TRBJ1-6	few	CASSLRLPGSNSPLHF	TGTGCCAGCAGCTTAAGGCTACCAGGGTCTAATTCACCCCTCCACTTT
TRBV9	NA	TRBJ2-7	NA	CASSVEVGAASYEQYF	TGTGCCAGCAGCGTAGAGGTGGGGGCTGCTTCCTACGAGCAGTACTTC
TRBV18	NA	TRBJ2-3	NA	CASSSLGQFEDTQYF	TGTGCCAGCTCCTCTCTGGGACAATTTGAGGATACGCAGTATTTT
TRBV7-9	NA	TRBJ1-5	once	CASSLGQGQPQHF	TGTGCCAGCAGCCTTGGGCAGGGCCAGCCCCAGCATTTT
TRBV20-1	NA	TRBJ2-7	NA	CSVLVRDEQYF	TGCAGTGTCCTAGTCCGGGACGAGCAGTACTTC
TRBV7-9	NA	TRBJ1-4	NA	CASRGEGSSSTNEKLFF	TGTGCCAGCAGAGGGGAGGGTTCCTCTTCAACTAATGAAAAACTGTTTTTT
TRBV27	TRBD2	TRBJ2-7	NA	CASRLTSGGSYEQYF	TGTGCCAGCCGGCTGACTAGCGGGGGATCCTACGAGCAGTACTTC
TRBV21-1	NA	TRBJ2-1	NA	CASSNKRGKSYNEQFF	TGTGCCAGCAGCAATAAGCGGGGCAAGTCCTACAATGAGCAGTTCTTC
TRBV28	NA	TRBJ1-1	NA	CASSLTSQGNEAFF	TGTGCCAGCAGTTTAACTTCTCAGGGAAATGAAGCTTTCTTT
TRBV5-1	NA	TRBJ2-5	NA	CASSWDFRETQYF	TGCGCCAGCAGCTGGGACTTCAGGGAGACCCAGTACTTC
TRBV5-1	TRBD1	TRBJ1-6	many	CASSYRTGQPNSPLHF	TGCGCCAGCAGCTACCGGACAGGGCAACCGAATTCACCCCTCCACTTT
TRBV7-2	TRBD2	TRBJ2-1	NA	CASSLSGGEQFF	TGTGCCAGCAGCTTAAGCGGGGGGGAGCAGTTCTTC
TRBV3-1/TRBV3-2	NA	TRBJ1-2	NA	CASNLSPGTDGYTF	TGTGCCAGCAACCTATCACCGGGTACGGATGGCTACACCTTC
TRBV9	TRBD2	TRBJ2-1	NA	CASSVQSLAGNEQFF	TGTGCCAGCAGCGTTCAGTCATTAGCGGGCAATGAGCAGTTCTTC